Listed below are T cell receptor beta chains from one sample, sequenced in a study of CD4 T cells in relation to SARS-CoV-2 and coronaviruses. TCRdb's table, derived via immunoSEQ multiplex PCR, lists solely in-frame clones and lacks some. Here the sample spans around 20,000 clones, more than 70% being singletons. These receptors have no known antigen. The sequenced sample was CD4+ T cells from PBMCs, cultured in vitro. All receptors come from a human donor in good health. Both conserved end residues are part of each CDR3. A D gene is named only where the DNA matches it firmly. A row's size may be missing; if present it is once, few, many or a size class.

.,TRBV3-1/TRBV3-2,TRBJ1-3,TRBD1,TGTGCCAGCAGCTCGGGACAGAAACTCTCTGGAAACACCATATATTTT,CASSSGQKLSGNTIYF
.,TRBV4-2,TRBJ2-5,.,TGTGCCAGCAGCCAAGAAGAGGGTTTGGGAGAGACCCAGTACTTC,CASSQEEGLGETQYF
.,TRBV7-9,TRBJ1-6,.,TGTGCCAGCAGCCCTCTGGGGGATCACCTCCACTTT,CASSPLGDHLHF
few,TRBV12-5,TRBJ2-2,TRBD2,TGTGCTAGTGGTGCCAGACTAGCGGGATACACCGGGGAGCTGTTTTTT,CASGARLAGYTGELFF
.,TRBV10-3,TRBJ2-2,.,TGTGCCATCAGATCCCCGGGCGGGGAGCTGTTTTTT,CAIRSPGGELFF
.,TRBV18,TRBJ2-7,TRBD1,TGTGCCAGCTCACCCCCGGGACAGACCTACGAGCAGTACTTC,CASSPPGQTYEQYF
.,TRBV2,TRBJ2-5,TRBD2,TGTGCCAGCAGTGAACCTAGCGGGAGAGGGGGGGAGACCCAGTACTTC,CASSEPSGRGGETQYF
.,TRBV2,TRBJ1-2,.,TGTGCCAGCAGGTCCCTCCGCCGGGACTGGAGCTATGGCTACACCTTC,CASRSLRRDWSYGYTF
.,TRBV12-3/TRBV12-4,TRBJ2-1,.,TGTGCCAGCAGTTTACCAAATGAGCAGTTCTTC,CASSLPNEQFF
few,TRBV2,TRBJ1-1,TRBD1,TGTGCCAGCAGAGCCGACAGGGCGGGCACTGAAGCTTTCTTT,CASRADRAGTEAFF
.,TRBV5-1,TRBJ1-4,TRBD1,TGCGCCAGCAGCTTATACAGGGGTTTTGGGGAAAAACTGTTTTTT,CASSLYRGFGEKLFF
.,TRBV11-2,TRBJ2-3,TRBD2,TGTGCCAGCAGTCAGACGGGACTAGCGGGCACAGATACGCAGTATTTT,CASSQTGLAGTDTQYF
few,TRBV3-1/TRBV3-2,TRBJ2-7,.,TGTGCCAGCAGCCAAGAGTCGGGCGAGCAGTACTTC,CASSQESGEQYF
few,TRBV11-2,TRBJ2-7,TRBD1,TGTGCCAGCAGCACGACAGGGCTCCACGAGCAGTACTTC,CASSTTGLHEQYF
.,TRBV15,TRBJ2-5,TRBD2,TGTGCCACCAGCAGAGATCTACTAGCGGAGACCCAGTACTTC,CATSRDLLAETQYF
.,TRBV19,TRBJ1-1,.,TGTGCCAGTAGTATAACGGGAGGTGAAGCTTTCTTT,CASSITGGEAFF
few,TRBV30,TRBJ2-1,.,TGTGCCTGGAGTGTGAGGACAGCTAATGGGCAGTTCTTC,CAWSVRTANGQFF
few,TRBV29-1,TRBJ1-1,.,TGCAGCGCCAGCGTTCGGGAGAACACTGAAGCTTTCTTT,CSASVRENTEAFF
.,TRBV28,TRBJ2-3,.,TGTGCCGGGCGGAGGGGGTCAGATACGCAGTATTTT,CAGRRGSDTQYF
.,TRBV3-1/TRBV3-2,TRBJ2-2,TRBD2,TGTGCCAGCAGCCTGTGGGGGGGGAACACCGGGGAGCTGTTTTTT,CASSLWGGNTGELFF
.,TRBV6-5,TRBJ2-2,TRBD2,TGTGCCAGCAGATTAGGACTAGCCGGGGAGCTGTTTTTT,CASRLGLAGELFF
few,TRBV30,TRBJ2-3,.,TGTGCCTGGAGTGATACGGTGACAGATACGCAGTATTTT,CAWSDTVTDTQYF
.,TRBV19,TRBJ1-2,.,TGTGCCAGTAGCCCCCAGGGCAGAGAGCCTTATGGCTACACCTTC,CASSPQGREPYGYTF
.,TRBV6-5,TRBJ2-5,.,TGTGCCAGCAGTATGACAGGCCAAGAGACCCAGTACTTC,CASSMTGQETQYF
few,TRBV28,TRBJ2-1,TRBD2,TGTGCCAGCAAGCGGGAGGCGGTCTACAATGAGCAGTTCTTC,CASKREAVYNEQFF
.,TRBV30,TRBJ1-6,.,TGTGCCTGGAGGTTAACGGATTCACCCCTCCACTTT,CAWRLTDSPLHF
once,TRBV13,TRBJ1-2,.,TGTGCCAGCAGCACAAAAGGGGCAGGTGGCTACACCTTC,CASSTKGAGGYTF
.,TRBV28,TRBJ2-7,TRBD2,TGTGCCAGCAGTAGTCCCCGGGGGGGGAGCGTGTACGAGCAGTACTTC,CASSSPRGGSVYEQYF
.,TRBV18,TRBJ2-5,.,TGTGCCAGCTCACGCTCTACAGGGTTGGAGACCCAGTACTTC,CASSRSTGLETQYF
.,TRBV7-9,TRBJ2-5,.,TGTGCCAGCAGCATTATAGAGACCCAGTACTTC,CASSIIETQYF
.,TRBV5-1,TRBJ2-5,.,TGCGCCAGCAGCTTGGCAGGGGAGTGGGAGACCCAGTACTTC,CASSLAGEWETQYF
.,TRBV6-4,TRBJ2-1,TRBD2,TGTGCCAGCAGTATCGACCTAGCGGGCGGGAATGAGCAGTTCTTC,CASSIDLAGGNEQFF
once,TRBV5-1,TRBJ1-5,TRBD1,TGCGCCAGCAGCCAACTAAATACGGACAGGGTCAGCAATCAGCCCCAGCATTTT,CASSQLNTDRVSNQPQHF
.,TRBV6-5,TRBJ2-2,.,TGTGCCAGCCGGGGGTTCACCGGGGAGCTGTTTTTT,CASRGFTGELFF
once,TRBV5-1,TRBJ2-1,.,TGCGCCAGCAGCTTGTTTGGCACTCTGGATGAGCAGTTCTTC,CASSLFGTLDEQFF
.,TRBV19,TRBJ2-7,.,TGTGCCAGTAGTACAGGCTACGAGCAGTACTTC,CASSTGYEQYF
few,TRBV3-1/TRBV3-2,TRBJ2-7,TRBD1,TGTGCCAGCAGCCAGGCAGGGGGCTACGAGCAGTACTTC,CASSQAGGYEQYF
few,TRBV4-1,TRBJ1-4,.,TGCGCCAGCAGCCAAGAGTACAGCACAACTAATGAAAAACTGTTTTTT,CASSQEYSTTNEKLFF
.,TRBV28,TRBJ2-5,.,TGTGCCAGCAGGACAGAACAGGGGAGGGAGCAAAAAGAGACCCAGTACTTC,CASRTEQGREQKETQYF
once,TRBV5-4,TRBJ2-7,.,TGTGCCAGCAGCTTGCAACCAATCTCCTACGAGCAGTACTTC,CASSLQPISYEQYF
.,TRBV5-1,TRBJ2-3,.,TGCGCCAGCGGCCAGGGATGGAGAACAGATACGCAGTATTTT,CASGQGWRTDTQYF
.,TRBV5-4,TRBJ2-1,TRBD2,TGTGCCAGCAGCTCGGGACTAGCGGGAAAGGCCAACAATGAGCAGTTCTTC,CASSSGLAGKANNEQFF
.,TRBV6-6,TRBJ1-2,TRBD1,TGTGCCAGCAGTCCGGGACAGGGTAACTATGGCTACACCTTC,CASSPGQGNYGYTF
.,TRBV10-3,TRBJ2-2,.,TGTGCCATCAGTGATAGGAAGGGCCAGAACACCGGGGAGCTGTTTTTT,CAISDRKGQNTGELFF
.,TRBV19,TRBJ2-2,.,TGTGCCAGTAGTATAGGTACATACACCGGGGAGCTGTTTTTT,CASSIGTYTGELFF
.,TRBV24-1,TRBJ2-6,TRBD1,TGTGCCACCAGTGACCGGGACAGCCCTTTTGACTCTGGGGCCAACGTCCTGACTTTC,CATSDRDSPFDSGANVLTF
few,TRBV4-1,TRBJ1-1,.,TGCGCCAGCAGCCAAGGCCTACTACGGGGGGGGCGGATGAACACTGAAGCTTTCTTT,CASSQGLLRGGRMNTEAFF
.,TRBV4-2,TRBJ2-7,.,TGTGCCAGCAGCCCCGCCGGGGAGCCCTCCTACGAGCAGTACTTC,CASSPAGEPSYEQYF
.,TRBV7-3,TRBJ2-7,.,TGTGCCAGCAGCCCCTGGGCGGGGGCGAGCTCCTACGAGCAGTACTTC,CASSPWAGASSYEQYF
.,TRBV4-2,TRBJ2-3,TRBD2,TGTGCCAGCAGCCAAGAACCGGGACTAGAAATTGTGGCGCAGTATTTT,CASSQEPGLEIVAQYF
.,TRBV7-3,TRBJ2-3,.,TGTGCCAGCAGCTTGGGAGCTAAAGATACGCAGTATTTT,CASSLGAKDTQYF